This T cell receptor beta chain was observed in a study of CD8 T cells in ankylosing spondylitis. Findings and caveats of the study: A TCR beta motif of eight highly homologous variants appeared characteristic of ankylosing spondylitis blood. Disease-linked clones reportedly concentrated significantly in matched ankylosing spondylitis synovial fluid. Past studies reported some motif variants in reactive arthritis synovial fluid and blood.

TCRdb passed the 5' RACE reads through MiXCR, listing each CDR3 protein once. The data show approximately 190,000 distinct CDR3 sequences, under 15% seen once. Concerning this clonotype: Antigen: not known. This sequence may be a read error, since a much larger clone differs from it by one base.

CDR3 length: 14 residues. Trimming removed 0 bases at V and 9 bases at J, with 13 bases between. Germline CDR1 SGHRS, CDR2 YFSETQ. The sequenced material came from blood, either unsorted or a sorted T cell fraction (not recorded which). The receptor's source is a female donor with ankylosing spondylitis or in good health (not recorded which). V is TRBV5-1 and J is TRBJ2-1, with D possibly being TRBD2 (5 bases). CDR3 region: CASSLVPGSAEQFF. DNA for the CDR3: TGCGCCAGCAGCTTGGTACCGGGGTCCGCTGAGCAGTTCTTC.